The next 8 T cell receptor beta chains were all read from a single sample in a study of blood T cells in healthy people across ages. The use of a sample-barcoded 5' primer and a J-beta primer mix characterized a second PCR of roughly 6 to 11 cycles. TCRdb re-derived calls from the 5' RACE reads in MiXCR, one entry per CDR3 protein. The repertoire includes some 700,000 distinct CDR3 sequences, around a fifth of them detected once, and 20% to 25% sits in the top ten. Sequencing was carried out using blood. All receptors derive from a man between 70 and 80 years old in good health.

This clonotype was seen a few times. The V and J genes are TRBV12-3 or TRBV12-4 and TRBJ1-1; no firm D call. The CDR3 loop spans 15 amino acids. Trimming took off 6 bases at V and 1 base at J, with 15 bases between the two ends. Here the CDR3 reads CASRPRTGTNTEAFF. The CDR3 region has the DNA TGTGCCAGCAGACCTCGAACGGGAACGAACACTGAAGCTTTCTTT.

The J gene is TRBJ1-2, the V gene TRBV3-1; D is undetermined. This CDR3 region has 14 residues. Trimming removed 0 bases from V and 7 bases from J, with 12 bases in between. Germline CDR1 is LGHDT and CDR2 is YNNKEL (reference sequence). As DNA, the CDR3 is TGTGCCAGCAGCCAAGATCTGCAGGTTACTGGCTACACCTTC. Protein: CASSQDLQVTGYTF.

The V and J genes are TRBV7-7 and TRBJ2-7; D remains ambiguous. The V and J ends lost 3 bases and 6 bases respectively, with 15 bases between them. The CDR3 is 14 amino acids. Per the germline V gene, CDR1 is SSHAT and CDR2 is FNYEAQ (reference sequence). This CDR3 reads CASSFGLEGPEQYF. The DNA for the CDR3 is TGTGCCAGCAGCTTCGGGTTAGAAGGGCCCGAGCAGTACTTC.

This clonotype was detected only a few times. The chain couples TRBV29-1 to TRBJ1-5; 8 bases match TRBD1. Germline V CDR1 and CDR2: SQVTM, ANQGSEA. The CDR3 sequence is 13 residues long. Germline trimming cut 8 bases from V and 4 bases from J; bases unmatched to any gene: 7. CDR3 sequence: CSIGTGQNQPQHF. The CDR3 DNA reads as TGCAGCATCGGGACAGGACAAAATCAGCCCCAGCATTTT.

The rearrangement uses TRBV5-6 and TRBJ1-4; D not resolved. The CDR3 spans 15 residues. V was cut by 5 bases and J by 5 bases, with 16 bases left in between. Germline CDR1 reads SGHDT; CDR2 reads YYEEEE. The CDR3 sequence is CASSSPGVGNEKLFF. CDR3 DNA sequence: TGTGCCAGCAGTAGCCCGGGCGTCGGGAATGAAAAACTGTTTTTT.

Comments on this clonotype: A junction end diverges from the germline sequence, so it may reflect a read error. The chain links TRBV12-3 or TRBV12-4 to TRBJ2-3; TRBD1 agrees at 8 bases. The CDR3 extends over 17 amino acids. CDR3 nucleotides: TGTGCCAGCAGCCTCCACTTCGGGACAGGTGGGACAGATACGCAATATTTT. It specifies CASSLHFGTGGTDTQYF.

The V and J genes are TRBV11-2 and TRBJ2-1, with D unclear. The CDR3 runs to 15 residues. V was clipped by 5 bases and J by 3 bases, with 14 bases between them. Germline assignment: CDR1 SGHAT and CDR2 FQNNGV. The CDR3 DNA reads TGTGCCAGCAGCCGAATGTTAGGGAACTACAATGAGCAGTTCTTC. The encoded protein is CASSRMLGNYNEQFF.

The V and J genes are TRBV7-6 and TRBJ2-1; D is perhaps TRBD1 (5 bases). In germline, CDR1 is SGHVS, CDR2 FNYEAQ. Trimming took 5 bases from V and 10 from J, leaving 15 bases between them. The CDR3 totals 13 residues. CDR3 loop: CASSQPHPGEQFF. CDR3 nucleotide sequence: TGTGCCAGCAGCCAGCCGCACCCAGGGGAGCAGTTCTTC.